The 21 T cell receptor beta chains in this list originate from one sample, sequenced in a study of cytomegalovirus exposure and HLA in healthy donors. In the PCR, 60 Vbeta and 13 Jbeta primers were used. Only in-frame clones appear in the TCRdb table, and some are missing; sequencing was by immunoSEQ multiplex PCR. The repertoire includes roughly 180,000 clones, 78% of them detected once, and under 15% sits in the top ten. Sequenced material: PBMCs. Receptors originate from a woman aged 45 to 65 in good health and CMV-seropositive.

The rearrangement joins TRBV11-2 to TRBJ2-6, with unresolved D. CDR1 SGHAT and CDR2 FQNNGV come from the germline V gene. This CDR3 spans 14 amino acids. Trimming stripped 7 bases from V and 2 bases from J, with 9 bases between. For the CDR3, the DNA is TGTGCCAGCACAAGAACGGCTGGGGCCAACGTCCTGACTTTC. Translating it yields CASTRTAGANVLTF.

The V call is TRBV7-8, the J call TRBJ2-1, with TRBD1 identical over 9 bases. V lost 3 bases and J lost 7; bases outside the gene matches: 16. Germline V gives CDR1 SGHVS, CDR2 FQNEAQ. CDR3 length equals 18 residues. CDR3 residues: CASSFGSDRGLSGNEQFF. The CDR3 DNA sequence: TGTGCCAGCAGCTTCGGCTCGGACAGGGGTCTCTCGGGGAATGAGCAGTTCTTC.

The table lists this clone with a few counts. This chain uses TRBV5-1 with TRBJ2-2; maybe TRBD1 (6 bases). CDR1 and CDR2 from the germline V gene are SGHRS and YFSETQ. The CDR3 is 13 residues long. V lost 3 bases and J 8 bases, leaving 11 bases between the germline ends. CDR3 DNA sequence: TGCGCCAGCAGCTCGCAGGGGCAGGGGGAGCTGTTTTTT. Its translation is CASSSQGQGELFF.

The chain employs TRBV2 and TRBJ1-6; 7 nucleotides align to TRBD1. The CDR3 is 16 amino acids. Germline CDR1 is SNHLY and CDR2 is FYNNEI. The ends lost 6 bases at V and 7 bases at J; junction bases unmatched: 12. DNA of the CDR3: TGTGCCAGCAGGTCCCCGGAGACAGGGTTGAATTCACCCCTCCACTTT. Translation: CASRSPETGLNSPLHF.

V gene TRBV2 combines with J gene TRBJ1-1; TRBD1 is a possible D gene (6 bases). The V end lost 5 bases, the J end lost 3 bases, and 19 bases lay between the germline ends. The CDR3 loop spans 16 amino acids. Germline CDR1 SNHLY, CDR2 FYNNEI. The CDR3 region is CASSSSRGRGDTEAFF. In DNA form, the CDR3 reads TGTGCCAGCAGTAGTTCTAGGGGGAGGGGGGACACTGAAGCTTTCTTT.

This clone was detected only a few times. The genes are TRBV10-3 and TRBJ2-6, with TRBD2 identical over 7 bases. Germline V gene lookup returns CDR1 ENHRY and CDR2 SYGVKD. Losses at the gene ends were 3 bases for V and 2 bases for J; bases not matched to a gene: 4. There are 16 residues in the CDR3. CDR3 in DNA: TGTGCCATCAGTGATCGGGCGGGGGCTGGGGCCAACGTCCTGACTTTC. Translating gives CAISDRAGAGANVLTF.

DNA for the CDR3: TGCGCCAGCAGCTTGGGAAATCGGCGGGCTTACTACGAGCAGTACTTC. It specifies CASSLGNRRAYYEQYF. This chain links TRBV5-1 with TRBJ2-7; perhaps TRBD2 as D (5 bases). V was clipped by 0 bases and J by 3 bases, with 16 bases between them. CDR3 length: 16 amino acids. CDR1 and CDR2 (germline): SGHRS, YFSETQ.

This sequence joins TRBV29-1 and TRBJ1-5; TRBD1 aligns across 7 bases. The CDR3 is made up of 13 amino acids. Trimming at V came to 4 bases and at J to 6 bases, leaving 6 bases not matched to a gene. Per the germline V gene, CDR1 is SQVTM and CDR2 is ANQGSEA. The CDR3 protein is CSVAQGVTQPQHF. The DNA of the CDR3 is TGCAGCGTTGCTCAGGGGGTTACTCAGCCCCAGCATTTT.

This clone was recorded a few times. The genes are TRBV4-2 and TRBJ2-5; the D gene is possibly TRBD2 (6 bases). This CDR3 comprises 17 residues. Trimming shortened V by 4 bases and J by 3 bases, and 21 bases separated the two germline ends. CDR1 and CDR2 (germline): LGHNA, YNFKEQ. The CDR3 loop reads CASSPYLGAGGEETQYF. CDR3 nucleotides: TGTGCCAGCAGCCCCTACCTTGGGGCAGGAGGGGAAGAGACCCAGTACTTC.

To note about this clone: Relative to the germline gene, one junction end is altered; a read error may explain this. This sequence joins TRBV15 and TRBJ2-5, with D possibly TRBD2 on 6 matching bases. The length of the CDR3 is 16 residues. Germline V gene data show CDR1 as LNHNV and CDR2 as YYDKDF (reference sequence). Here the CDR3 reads CVTSRDPAGREETQYF. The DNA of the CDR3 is TGTGTCACCAGCAGAGATCCAGCGGGCCGCGAAGAGACCCAGTACTTC.

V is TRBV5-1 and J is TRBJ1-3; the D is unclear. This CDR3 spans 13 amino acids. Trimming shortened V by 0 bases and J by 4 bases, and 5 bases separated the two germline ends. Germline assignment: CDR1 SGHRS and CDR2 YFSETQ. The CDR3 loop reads CASSLGQGNTIYF. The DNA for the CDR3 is TGCGCCAGCAGCTTGGGCCAGGGAAACACCATATATTTT.

In DNA form, the CDR3 reads TGCGCCAGCAGCTTGGACAGGGGGCAGAACTATGGCTACACCTTC. Its protein product is CASSLDRGQNYGYTF. V gene TRBV5-1 combines with J gene TRBJ1-2; 9 bases agree with TRBD1. CDR3 length: 15 amino acids. The germline V gene has CDR1 SGHRS and CDR2 YFSETQ. Trimming removed 0 bases from V and 2 bases from J; junction bases left unmatched: 2.

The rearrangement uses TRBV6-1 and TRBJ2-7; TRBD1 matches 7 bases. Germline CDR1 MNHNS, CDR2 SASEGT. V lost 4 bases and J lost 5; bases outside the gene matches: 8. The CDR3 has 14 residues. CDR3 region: CASSAPAGGHEQYF. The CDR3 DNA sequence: TGTGCCAGCAGTGCCCCCGCAGGGGGACACGAGCAGTACTTC.

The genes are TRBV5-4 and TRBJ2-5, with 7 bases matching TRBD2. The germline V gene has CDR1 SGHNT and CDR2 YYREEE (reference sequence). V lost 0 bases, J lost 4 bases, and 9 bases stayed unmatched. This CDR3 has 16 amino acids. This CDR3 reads CASSLGTRISRETQYF. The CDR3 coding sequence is TGTGCCAGCAGCTTGGGGACTAGAATCTCCAGAGAGACCCAGTACTTC.

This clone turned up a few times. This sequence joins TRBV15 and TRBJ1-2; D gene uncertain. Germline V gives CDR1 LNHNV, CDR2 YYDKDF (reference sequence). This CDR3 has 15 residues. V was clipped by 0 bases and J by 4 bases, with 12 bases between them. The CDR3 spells CATSRDITGFYGYTF. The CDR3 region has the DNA TGTGCCACCAGCAGAGATATTACCGGGTTCTATGGCTACACCTTC.

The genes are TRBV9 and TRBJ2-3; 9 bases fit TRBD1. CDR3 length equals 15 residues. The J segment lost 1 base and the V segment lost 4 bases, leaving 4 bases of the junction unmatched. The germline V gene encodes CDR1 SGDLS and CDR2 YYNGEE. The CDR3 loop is CASSPWTGGTDTQYF. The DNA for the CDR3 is TGTGCCAGCAGCCCGTGGACAGGGGGCACAGATACGCAGTATTTT.

The CDR3, as DNA: TGTGCCAGCAGCTTTGTCCCCCCGGGACTAGCGGGGGCACGCTCCTACAATGAGCAGTTCTTC. This sequence encodes CASSFVPPGLAGARSYNEQFF. The V and J genes are TRBV7-6 and TRBJ2-1, with 14 bases lining up with TRBD2. Germline values: CDR1 SGHVS, CDR2 FNYEAQ. The CDR3 is made up of 21 amino acids. The junction had 13 bases not matched to a gene; V was cut back by 3 bases and J by 0 bases.

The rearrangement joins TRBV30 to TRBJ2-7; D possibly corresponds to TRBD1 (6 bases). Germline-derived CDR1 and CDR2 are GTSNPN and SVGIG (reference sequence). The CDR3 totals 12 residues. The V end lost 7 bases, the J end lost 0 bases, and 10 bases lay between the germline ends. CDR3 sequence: CALHRDSYEQYF. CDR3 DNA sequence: TGTGCCTTACACAGGGACTCCTACGAGCAGTACTTC.

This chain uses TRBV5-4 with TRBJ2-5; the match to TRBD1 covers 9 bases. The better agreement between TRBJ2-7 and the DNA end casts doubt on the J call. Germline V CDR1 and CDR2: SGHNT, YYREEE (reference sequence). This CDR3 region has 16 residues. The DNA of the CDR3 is TGTGCCAGCAGCTTCGCTGGGGGACAGGGAGGGCGCGAGCAGTACTTC. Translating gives CASSFAGGQGGREQYF.

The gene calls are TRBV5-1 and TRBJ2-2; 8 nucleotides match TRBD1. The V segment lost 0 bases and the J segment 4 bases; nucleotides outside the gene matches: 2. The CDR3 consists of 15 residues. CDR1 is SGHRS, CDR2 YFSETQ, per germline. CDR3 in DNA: TGCGCCAGCAGCTTGGCCAGGGGGCCCACCGGGGAGCTGTTTTTT. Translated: CASSLARGPTGELFF.

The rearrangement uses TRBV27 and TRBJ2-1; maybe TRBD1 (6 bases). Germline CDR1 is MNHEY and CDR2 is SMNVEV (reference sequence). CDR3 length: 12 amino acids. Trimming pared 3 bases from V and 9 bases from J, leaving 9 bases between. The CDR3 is CASSFQGFEQFF. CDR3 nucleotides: TGTGCCAGCAGTTTCCAGGGGTTTGAGCAGTTCTTC.